This is a list of T cell receptor beta chains from one sample in a study of T-cell reconstitution after alpha-beta-depleted transplantation in children. MiXCR, applied by TCRdb to the PCR reads, yields one record per CDR3 protein. The sample consists of some 120,000 distinct CDR3 sequences, roughly 10% of them appearing once. The input for sequencing was PBMCs, mostly from graft donor cells, taken 180 days after TCRalphabeta/CD19-depleted stem cell transplant. Receptor source: a girl in the first two years of life who had a stem cell transplant for combined immunodeficiency, so the T cells may come from the graft donor. The CDR3 runs from the conserved cysteine through the conserved F or W. The D gene is left open where the match is weak. Only part of the rows carry a size: once, few, many, or a class if the clone is expanded.

NA	TRBV6-5	TRBJ2-5	TRBD1	CASSYHPGQGRETQYF	TGTGCCAGCAGTTACCATCCGGGACAGGGTCGGGAGACCCAGTACTTC
many	TRBV12-3/TRBV12-4	TRBJ2-1	TRBD2	CASSPSGTEQFF	TGTGCCAGCAGTCCCAGCGGGACGGAGCAGTTCTTC
few	TRBV12-3/TRBV12-4	TRBJ2-7	TRBD2	CASSWTSGGYEQYF	TGTGCCAGCAGTTGGACTAGCGGGGGCTACGAGCAGTACTTC
NA	TRBV12-3/TRBV12-4	TRBJ2-7	TRBD1	CASIWGTGPTYEQYF	TGTGCCAGCATCTGGGGGACAGGGCCGACCTACGAGCAGTACTTC
many	TRBV29-1	TRBJ2-5	NA	CSVGHQETQYF	TGCAGCGTGGGGCACCAAGAGACCCAGTACTTC
NA	TRBV20-1	TRBJ2-7	TRBD1	CSAEGDRESEQYF	TGCAGTGCGGAAGGAGACAGGGAGAGCGAGCAGTACTTC
NA	TRBV4-2	TRBJ2-1	TRBD1	CASSAGQGEGEQFF	TGTGCCAGCAGCGCGGGACAGGGGGAGGGTGAGCAGTTCTTC
few	TRBV30	TRBJ2-6	TRBD1	CAWGTESGANVLTF	TGTGCCTGGGGGACAGAGTCTGGGGCCAACGTCCTGACTTTC
many	TRBV28	TRBJ2-2	TRBD1	CASSTRDRGFTGELFF	TGTGCCAGCAGTACCCGGGACAGAGGATTTACCGGGGAGCTGTTTTTT
few	TRBV20-1	TRBJ2-5	NA	CSARDPTGSGTQYF	TGCAGTGCTAGAGACCCCACAGGGTCGGGGACCCAGTACTTC
NA	TRBV29-1	TRBJ2-5	TRBD2	CSVRAGVQETQYF	TGCAGCGTTCGAGCGGGAGTGCAAGAGACCCAGTACTTC
NA	TRBV20-1	TRBJ2-7	TRBD2	CSAEGLSGRAYEQYF	TGCAGTGCCGAAGGTCTCAGCGGGAGAGCCTACGAGCAGTACTTC
few	TRBV7-9	TRBJ1-4	NA	CASGTAGAEKLFF	TGTGCCAGCGGGACCGCGGGGGCGGAAAAACTGTTTTTT
few	TRBV18	TRBJ1-1	NA	CASSPPPGGQEAFF	TGTGCCAGCTCACCCCCACCCGGAGGGCAGGAAGCTTTCTTT
few	TRBV20-1	TRBJ2-5	NA	CSASPGPETQYF	TGCAGTGCCTCCCCGGGGCCCGAGACCCAGTACTTC
many	TRBV28	TRBJ1-5	TRBD1	CASSQTGLRQPQHF	TGTGCCAGCAGCCAGACAGGGCTACGACAGCCCCAGCATTTT
NA	TRBV7-2	TRBJ1-6	TRBD1	CASSQAGQPNSPLHF	TGTGCCAGCAGCCAAGCGGGACAGCCTAATTCACCCCTCCACTTT
NA	TRBV11-2	TRBJ1-1	NA	CASSLVWGLAAEAFF	TGTGCCAGCAGCTTAGTCTGGGGTTTGGCGGCTGAAGCTTTCTTT
few	TRBV5-6	TRBJ1-6	TRBD1	CASSLIDRANSPLHF	TGTGCCAGCAGCCTCATTGACAGGGCTAATTCACCCCTCCACTTT
many	TRBV20-1	TRBJ2-3	NA	CSGLQPSTSTDTQYF	TGCAGTGGCTTACAGCCTTCTACTAGCACAGATACGCAGTATTTT
few	TRBV5-1	TRBJ2-4	TRBD1	CASSLGDRGSKNIQYF	TGCGCCAGCAGCTTGGGTGACAGGGGTTCCAAAAACATTCAGTACTTC
NA	TRBV12-3/TRBV12-4	TRBJ1-2	NA	CASIAQGEPNYGYTF	TGTGCCAGCATTGCACAGGGAGAGCCTAACTATGGCTACACCTTC
many	TRBV12-3/TRBV12-4	TRBJ2-7	NA	CASSYAYEQYF	TGTGCCAGCAGTTACGCCTACGAGCAGTACTTC
few	TRBV6-5	TRBJ2-7	TRBD1	CASSYSDRAYEQYF	TGTGCCAGCAGTTACTCGGACAGGGCCTACGAGCAGTACTTC
few	TRBV7-2	TRBJ2-3	TRBD1	CASSQMGTVSTDTQYF	TGTGCCAGCAGCCAGATGGGGACAGTTAGCACAGATACGCAGTATTTT
NA	TRBV7-6	TRBJ2-7	NA	CASSSLAGAESYEQYF	TGTGCCAGCAGCTCCTTGGCGGGGGCCGAATCCTACGAGCAGTACTTC
few	TRBV7-2	TRBJ2-7	TRBD2	CASSLVAGGVPYEQYF	TGTGCCAGCAGCTTAGTTGCGGGAGGTGTCCCCTACGAGCAGTACTTC
NA	TRBV10-3	TRBJ2-5	NA	CAISERAEVQETQYF	TGTGCCATCAGTGAGAGGGCTGAGGTGCAAGAGACCCAGTACTTC
NA	TRBV11-3	TRBJ2-1	NA	CASSRAWGGDHNEQFF	TGTGCCAGCAGCCGAGCTTGGGGGGGCGACCACAATGAGCAGTTCTTC
NA	TRBV2	TRBJ2-7	NA	CASSEASQGNYEQYF	TGTGCCAGCAGTGAAGCATCGCAGGGAAACTACGAGCAGTACTTC
many	TRBV6-6	TRBJ2-5	NA	CASSYVETQYF	TGTGCCAGCAGTTACGTGGAGACCCAGTACTTC
NA	TRBV2	TRBJ2-1	NA	CASRYNEQFF	TGTGCCAGCAGGTACAATGAGCAGTTCTTC
few	TRBV29-1	TRBJ2-7	TRBD2	CSVEGGWGRRDYEQYF	TGCAGCGTTGAGGGGGGGTGGGGCAGGAGAGATTACGAGCAGTACTTC
many	TRBV5-6	TRBJ1-5	NA	CASSLGRGGQPQHF	TGTGCCAGCAGCTTGGGCAGGGGCGGTCAGCCCCAGCATTTT
NA	TRBV18	TRBJ2-7	NA	CASSPLAESSYEQYF	TGTGCCAGCTCACCACTGGCGGAGAGCTCCTACGAGCAGTACTTC
many	TRBV7-2	TRBJ1-3	NA	CASSFGGSGNTIYF	TGTGCCAGCAGCTTCGGTGGCTCTGGAAACACCATATATTTT
few	TRBV27	TRBJ1-2	NA	CASSPGQINYGYTF	TGTGCCAGCAGTCCAGGACAGATTAACTATGGCTACACCTTC
NA	TRBV5-6	TRBJ2-5	NA	CASSFGQTQYF	TGTGCCAGCAGCTTTGGGCAGACCCAGTACTTC
few	TRBV4-3	TRBJ1-2	NA	CASSQGRRDYGYTF	TGCGCCAGCAGCCAAGGACGGAGAGACTATGGCTACACCTTC
NA	TRBV20-1	TRBJ1-4	NA	CSAPIGEKLFF	TGCAGTGCTCCGATTGGGGAAAAACTGTTTTTT
few	TRBV2	TRBJ2-5	NA	CASRRVADQETQYF	TGTGCCAGCAGGAGGGTTGCGGATCAAGAGACCCAGTACTTC
NA	TRBV3-1	TRBJ1-1	NA	CASSQEDRFREAFF	TGTGCCAGCAGCCAAGAAGACAGGTTCAGAGAAGCTTTCTTT
few	TRBV4-3	TRBJ2-2	TRBD1	CASSPDRGLNTGELFF	TGCGCCAGCAGCCCCGACAGGGGCCTAAACACCGGGGAGCTGTTTTTT
NA	TRBV12-3/TRBV12-4	TRBJ1-2	NA	CASSDRNRNYGYTF	TGTGCCAGCAGTGACAGGAATAGGAACTATGGCTACACCTTC
few	TRBV5-1	TRBJ2-3	TRBD2	CASSPGVAGTDTQYF	TGCGCCAGCAGCCCGGGGGTAGCGGGGACAGATACGCAGTATTTT
once	TRBV20-1	TRBJ2-3	TRBD2	CNAGLSFLGLAGVGDTQYF	TGCAATGCTGGATTGAGCTTCCTAGGACTAGCGGGGGTCGGTGATACGCAGTATTTT
few	TRBV20-1	TRBJ2-5	TRBD2	CSARQLAGLRETQYF	TGCAGTGCTAGGCAACTAGCGGGGTTACGGGAGACCCAGTACTTC
few	TRBV20-1	TRBJ2-5	TRBD2	CSASGRVQETQYF	TGCAGTGCTAGCGGGAGGGTCCAAGAGACCCAGTACTTC
NA	TRBV19	TRBJ1-5	NA	CASSILTLVAGGQPQHF	TGTGCCAGTAGTATACTAACTCTGGTCGCCGGCGGTCAGCCCCAGCATTTT
few	TRBV20-1	TRBJ2-3	NA	CSAQLGTPSSTDTQYF	TGCAGTGCCCAACTCGGTACACCATCTAGCACAGATACGCAGTATTTT
NA	TRBV7-2	TRBJ1-2	NA	CASSPQGYDGYTF	TGTGCCAGCAGTCCGCAGGGATACGATGGCTACACCTTC
few	TRBV6-2/TRBV6-3	TRBJ1-5	TRBD1	CASRPIPRGPGNQPQHF	TGTGCCAGCAGACCGATACCCAGGGGGCCCGGCAATCAGCCCCAGCATTTT
NA	TRBV4-3	TRBJ2-7	NA	CASSQFRGYEQYF	TGCGCCAGCAGCCAATTCAGGGGCTACGAGCAGTACTTC
NA	TRBV5-1	TRBJ1-6	NA	CASSLEMAGRRTNSPLHF	TGCGCCAGCAGCTTGGAAATGGCCGGCCGTAGAACCAATTCACCCCTCCACTTT
many	TRBV15	TRBJ2-3	NA	CATSRPGSTDTQYF	TGTGCCACCAGCAGGCCGGGGAGCACAGATACGCAGTATTTT
NA	TRBV20-1	TRBJ2-1	NA	CSARDRGRVASVPPYNEQFF	TGCAGTGCTAGAGATCGGGGCAGGGTCGCTAGCGTGCCCCCCTACAATGAGCAGTTCTTC
NA	TRBV4-2	TRBJ2-3	NA	CASSQGSLGGDTQYF	TGTGCCAGCAGCCAAGGAAGTTTGGGTGGGGATACGCAGTATTTT